This passage covers 31 T cell receptor beta chains from one sample sequenced in a study of technical replicates of blood from a handful of donors. Assay used: immunoSEQ multiplex PCR; TCRdb lists only in-frame clones, some missing. The repertoire holds 15,000 to 20,000 clones, with approximately 90% as singletons. Sequencing was carried out using PBMCs. All receptors derive from a human donor in good health.

The rearrangement uses TRBV30 and TRBJ2-7; the D is unclear. Germline V CDR1 and CDR2: GTSNPN, SVGIG (reference sequence). V was pared by 0 bases and J by 6 bases, with 9 bases between. The CDR3 runs 12 residues. The CDR3: CAWSVRGSEQYF. As DNA, the CDR3 is TGTGCCTGGAGTGTAAGAGGAAGCGAGCAGTACTTC.

This clone was found a few times. This rearrangement joins TRBV7-9 to TRBJ2-7, with D possibly TRBD1 on 7 matching bases. This CDR3 region has 15 residues. Deletions cut 4 bases from V and 7 bases from J, with 20 bases between. From germline, CDR1 is SEHNR and CDR2 FQNEAQ (reference sequence). The DNA for the CDR3 is TGTGCCAGCAGCTCGACAGGGTCGGGGGTACGGGAGCAGTACTTC. Translating it yields CASSSTGSGVREQYF.

This clone is a singleton in its sample. This chain links TRBV13 with TRBJ2-7, with a tentative D call TRBD2 (5 bases). Germline V gene lookup returns CDR1 PRHDT and CDR2 FYEKMQ (reference sequence). This CDR3 spans 13 amino acids. The germline V and J ends were trimmed by 5 bases and 4 bases, with 12 bases remaining between them. The CDR3 is CASSPGRRYEQYF. DNA of the CDR3: TGTGCCAGCAGCCCCGGGCGGAGGTACGAGCAGTACTTC.

The V call is TRBV7-6, the J call TRBJ2-5; no clear D gene. The CDR3 runs to 13 residues. CDR1 and CDR2 (germline): SGHVS, FNYEAQ. The germline V and J ends were trimmed by 2 bases and 5 bases, with 9 bases remaining between them. In nucleotides, the CDR3 is TGTGCCAGCAGCTTAAGACAAGGCGAGACCCAGTACTTC. Amino acid sequence: CASSLRQGETQYF.

The chain carries TRBV6-6 and TRBJ2-7; 7 bases align to TRBD1. The junction had 8 bases not matched to a gene; V was cut back by 5 bases and J by 7 bases. This CDR3 has 13 amino acids. Germline CDR1 reads MNHNY; CDR2 reads SVGAGI (reference sequence). The CDR3 reads CASSPRTGGEQYF. The DNA for the CDR3 is TGTGCCAGCAGTCCCCGGACAGGTGGGGAGCAGTACTTC.

The chain employs TRBV5-1 and TRBJ1-5; D is perhaps TRBD1 (6 bases). The V gene's germline CDR1 is SGHRS and CDR2 YFSETQ. The CDR3 is 14 amino acids. Trimming left V 0 bases short and J 4 bases short, with 8 bases between. Written as DNA, the CDR3 is TGCGCCAGCAGCTTGGGACAGGAGAATCAGCCCCAGCATTTT. Its protein is CASSLGQENQPQHF.

J is TRBJ1-2 and V is TRBV14, with a tentative D call TRBD1 (6 bases). Germline V gene sequence: CDR1 SGHDN, CDR2 FVKESK. The CDR3 consists of 15 residues. The V end was cut by 3 bases, the J end by 4 bases, with 15 bases between. This chain's CDR3 is CASSHKAGVTYGYTF. In nucleotides, the CDR3 is TGTGCCAGCAGCCATAAAGCAGGGGTCACCTATGGCTACACCTTC.

The rearrangement links TRBV9 to TRBJ2-5, with 9 bases that match TRBD2. V lost 3 bases to trimming and J lost 0 bases; unmatched junction nucleotides: 3. The CDR3 consists of 15 residues. Germline-derived CDR1 and CDR2 are SGDLS and YYNGEE. CDR3 protein: CASSATSGYQETQYF. CDR3 in DNA: TGTGCCAGCAGCGCGACTAGCGGATACCAAGAGACCCAGTACTTC.

The rearrangement joins TRBV6-5 to TRBJ1-1; D is perhaps TRBD1 (5 bases). The germline V and J ends were trimmed by 5 bases and 1 base, with 11 bases remaining between them. This CDR3 spans 14 amino acids. Germline V CDR1 and CDR2: MNHEY, SVGAGI. CDR3 DNA: TGTGCCAGCAGTCGCGACAGTACGAACACTGAAGCTTTCTTT. It yields the protein CASSRDSTNTEAFF.

This sequence joins TRBV29-1 and TRBJ2-7, with a tentative D call TRBD2 (6 bases). In germline, CDR1 is SQVTM, CDR2 ANQGSEA. V was clipped by 4 bases and J by 6 bases, with 16 bases between them. The CDR3 runs to 13 residues. The CDR3: CSVGEDMGVEQYF. Here the CDR3 DNA reads TGCAGCGTTGGGGAGGACATGGGCGTCGAGCAGTACTTC.

This clone has more than one count but fewer than ten. V usage is TRBV21-1 and J usage is TRBJ1-2. TRBV21-1 is shown as a pseudogene. The CDR3 totals 16 residues. CDR3 residues: CASSKAPERPEDGYTF. For the CDR3, the DNA is TGTGCCAGCAGCAAAGCCCCGGAGAGGCCTGAGGATGGCTACACCTTC.

This rearrangement joins TRBV30 to TRBJ2-3; 7 positions agree with TRBD1. The CDR3 is 15 amino acids. Trimming at V came to 4 bases and at J to 2 bases, leaving 9 bases not matched to a gene. Germline V gene sequence: CDR1 GTSNPN, CDR2 SVGIG (reference sequence). CDR3 sequence reads: CAWTRGTDITDTQYF. The CDR3 DNA follows: TGTGCCTGGACCCGTGGGACAGACATCACAGATACGCAGTATTTT.

V gene TRBV5-4 combines with J gene TRBJ2-1; 7 nucleotides agree with TRBD2. CDR3 length equals 15 residues. J lost 1 base, V lost 2 bases, and 3 bases had no gene match. Germline-derived CDR1 and CDR2 are SGHNT and YYREEE (reference sequence). The CDR3 loop is CASSLGSGSYNEQFF. In nucleotides, the CDR3 is TGTGCCAGCAGCTTAGGTAGCGGGTCCTACAATGAGCAGTTCTTC.

The rearrangement links TRBV30 to TRBJ2-2; maybe TRBD1 (5 bases). The V end was cut by 6 bases, the J end by 5 bases, with 7 bases between. This CDR3 has 11 residues. The germline V gene encodes CDR1 GTSNPN and CDR2 SVGIG (reference sequence). DNA of the CDR3: TGTGCCTGTAGGGGAACCGGGGAGCTGTTTTTT. Its protein product is CACRGTGELFF.

The chain links TRBV9 to TRBJ2-6, with a weak D call TRBD2 (5 bases). CDR1 is SGDLS, CDR2 YYNGEE, per germline. Trimming took 2 bases from V and 2 from J, leaving 14 bases between them. CDR3 size: 17 residues. CDR3 sequence (DNA): TGTGCCAGCAGCGTCACATCCGGAGGAACTGGGGCCAACGTCCTGACTTTC. Amino acids: CASSVTSGGTGANVLTF.

The rearrangement links TRBV9 to TRBJ2-3; D is perhaps TRBD1 (6 bases). The germline V and J ends were trimmed by 2 bases and 4 bases, with 11 bases remaining between them. Per germline, CDR1 SGDLS and CDR2 YYNGEE. This CDR3 is 14 amino acids long. Written as DNA, the CDR3 is TGTGCCAGCAGCGTCAGGGGTTTGGCAGATACGCAGTATTTT. Translation gives CASSVRGLADTQYF.

V usage is TRBV6-6 and J usage is TRBJ2-2; D remains ambiguous. The V and J ends lost 5 bases and 6 bases respectively, with 4 bases between them. Germline CDR1 and CDR2: MNHNY and SVGAGI (reference sequence). The CDR3 extends over 11 amino acids. In DNA form, the CDR3 reads TGTGCCAGCAGTCGGGCCGGGGAGCTGTTTTTT. This encodes CASSRAGELFF.

The chain joins TRBV6-5 to TRBJ2-5, with TRBD2 matching 7 bases. V trimming: 10 bases; J trimming: 14 bases; junction bases outside the gene matches: 16. This CDR3 has 12 residues. CDR1 MNHEY and CDR2 SVGAGI come from the germline V gene. CDR3 amino acids: CAIRPSGGLEYF. For the CDR3, the DNA is TGTGCCATTCGCCCCTCGGGAGGACTAGAATACTTC.

The chain uses TRBV5-8 and TRBJ2-7; 8 nucleotides match TRBD1. The CDR3 is 14 residues long. Trimming at V came to 0 bases and at J to 6 bases, leaving 5 bases not matched to a gene. Germline V gene data show CDR1 as SGHTS and CDR2 as YDEGEE. CDR3 region: CASSLGDRTGEQYF. The CDR3 nucleotides are TGTGCCAGCAGCTTGGGGGACAGGACAGGCGAGCAGTACTTC.

There are a few counts of this clone. The chain carries TRBV14 and TRBJ1-2; 7 nucleotides align to TRBD1. The CDR3 is 15 amino acids. Germline CDR1 is SGHDN and CDR2 is FVKESK. The V gene end was trimmed by 1 base and the J gene end by 2 bases; junction bases not matched to a gene: 4. CDR3: CASSQVHRGNYGYTF. The CDR3 DNA reads as TGTGCCAGCAGCCAAGTCCACAGGGGCAACTATGGCTACACCTTC.

The CDR3 coding sequence is TGTGCCAGCAGTGTCGAAGGGGGCATGAACACTGAAGCTTTCTTT. Encoded protein: CASSVEGGMNTEAFF. The chain uses TRBV6-4 and TRBJ1-1; 7 positions match TRBD1. The CDR3 is made up of 15 amino acids. V lost 4 bases, J lost 0 bases, and 5 bases stayed unmatched. Germline CDR1 reads MRHNA; CDR2 reads SNTAGT.

This chain links TRBV29-1 with TRBJ1-3, with TRBD1 identical over 10 bases. The V gene end was trimmed by 4 bases and the J gene end by 2 bases; junction bases not matched to a gene: 2. This CDR3 has 14 amino acids. Germline assignment: CDR1 SQVTM and CDR2 ANQGSEA. The CDR3 is CSVGGQGTGNTIYF. As DNA, the CDR3 is TGCAGCGTTGGGGGACAGGGGACTGGAAACACCATATATTTT.

The chain links TRBV18 to TRBJ1-2; no definite D call. The CDR3 is made up of 13 amino acids. V lost 2 bases and J 1 base, leaving 5 bases between the germline ends. The germline V gene has CDR1 KGHSH and CDR2 LQKENI. CDR3 amino acids: CASSPNSNYGYTF. Here the CDR3 DNA reads TGTGCCAGCTCACCAAACAGTAACTATGGCTACACCTTC.

The rearrangement links TRBV9 to TRBJ2-6; the D is unclear. V lost 4 bases, J lost 0 bases, and 11 bases lay in between. This CDR3 spans 16 amino acids. CDR1 and CDR2 from the germline V gene are SGDLS and YYNGEE. As DNA, the CDR3 is TGTGCCAGCAGCTCGGATGACACCTCTGGGGCCAACGTCCTGACTTTC. Encoded protein: CASSSDDTSGANVLTF.

The chain carries TRBV29-1 and TRBJ1-1, with D maybe TRBD1 (5 bases). The CDR3 runs 13 residues. Trimming shortened V by 4 bases and J by 1 base, and 10 bases separated the two germline ends. Germline-derived CDR1 and CDR2 are SQVTM and ANQGSEA. The CDR3 coding sequence is TGCAGCGTTGCCATGACAGCGAACACTGAAGCTTTCTTT. It specifies CSVAMTANTEAFF.

This sequence joins TRBV5-4 and TRBJ2-1, with 10 bases identical to TRBD2. The CDR3 has 15 residues. V shed 9 bases, J shed 8 bases, and the junction held 14 bases outside the gene matches. Per germline, CDR1 SGHNT and CDR2 YYREEE (reference sequence). CDR3 protein: CATTGGPSGSDEQFF. The CDR3 DNA reads TGTGCCACAACCGGCGGGCCTAGCGGGAGTGATGAGCAGTTCTTC.

The chain carries TRBV10-3 and TRBJ2-7; D perhaps matches TRBD2 (5 bases). V was trimmed by 2 bases and J by 5 bases, leaving 19 bases between them. The CDR3 sequence is 16 residues long. Germline V lookup: CDR1 ENHRY, CDR2 SYGVKD. The CDR3 region has the DNA TGTGCCATCAGTGAGCTTCTAGCCCCAAAGGACCACGAGCAGTACTTC. Protein: CAISELLAPKDHEQYF.

V gene TRBV9 combines with J gene TRBJ2-3, with a weak D call TRBD2 (6 bases). The CDR3 spans 14 residues. Looked up from germline, CDR1 is SGDLS and CDR2 is YYNGEE. The V end was cut by 6 bases, the J end by 2 bases, with 13 bases between. The CDR3 sequence is CASKPGEDTDTQYF. The CDR3 bases are TGTGCCAGCAAACCCGGGGAGGACACAGATACGCAGTATTTT.

This clone was found a few times. This chain uses TRBV21-1 with TRBJ2-3; the table assigns TRBD1, which was not confirmed against the DNA. TRBV21-1 is recorded as a pseudogene. This CDR3 has 13 amino acids. CDR3 bases: TGTGCCAGCAGCAATAGGGACAGTCCAGAGCAGTATTTT. It translates to CASSNRDSPEQYF.

This chain links TRBV6-1 with TRBJ2-5; 12 bases match TRBD2. The CDR3 has 15 residues. V shed 6 bases, J shed 4 bases, and the junction held 6 bases outside the gene matches. Germline loops: CDR1 MNHNS, CDR2 SASEGT. The CDR3 loop is CASRPTGLAGETQYF. Written as DNA, the CDR3 is TGTGCCAGCAGACCCACGGGACTAGCGGGAGAGACCCAGTACTTC.

The chain combines TRBV7-3 with TRBJ2-7, with TRBD2 matching over 9 bases. CDR1 is SGHTA and CDR2 is FQGTGA in the germline V gene. The J segment lost 4 bases and the V segment lost 4 bases, leaving 8 bases of the junction unmatched. The CDR3 loop spans 15 amino acids. CDR3 sequence: CASSSNSGSGYEQYF. Written as DNA, the CDR3 is TGTGCCAGCAGCTCGAATAGCGGGAGTGGGTACGAGCAGTACTTC.